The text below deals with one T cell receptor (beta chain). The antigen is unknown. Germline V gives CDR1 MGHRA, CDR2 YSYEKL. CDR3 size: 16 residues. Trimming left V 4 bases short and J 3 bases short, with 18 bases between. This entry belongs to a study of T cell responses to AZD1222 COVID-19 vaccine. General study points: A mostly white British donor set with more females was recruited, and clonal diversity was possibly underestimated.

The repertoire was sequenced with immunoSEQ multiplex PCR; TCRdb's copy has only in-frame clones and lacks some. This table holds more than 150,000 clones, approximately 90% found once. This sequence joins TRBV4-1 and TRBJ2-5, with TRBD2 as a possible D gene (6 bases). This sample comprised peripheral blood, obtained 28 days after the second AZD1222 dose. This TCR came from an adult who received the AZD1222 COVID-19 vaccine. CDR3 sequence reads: CASSPPPTRGKETQYF. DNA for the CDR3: TGCGCCAGCAGCCCCCCCCCGACTAGAGGGAAAGAGACCCAGTACTTC.